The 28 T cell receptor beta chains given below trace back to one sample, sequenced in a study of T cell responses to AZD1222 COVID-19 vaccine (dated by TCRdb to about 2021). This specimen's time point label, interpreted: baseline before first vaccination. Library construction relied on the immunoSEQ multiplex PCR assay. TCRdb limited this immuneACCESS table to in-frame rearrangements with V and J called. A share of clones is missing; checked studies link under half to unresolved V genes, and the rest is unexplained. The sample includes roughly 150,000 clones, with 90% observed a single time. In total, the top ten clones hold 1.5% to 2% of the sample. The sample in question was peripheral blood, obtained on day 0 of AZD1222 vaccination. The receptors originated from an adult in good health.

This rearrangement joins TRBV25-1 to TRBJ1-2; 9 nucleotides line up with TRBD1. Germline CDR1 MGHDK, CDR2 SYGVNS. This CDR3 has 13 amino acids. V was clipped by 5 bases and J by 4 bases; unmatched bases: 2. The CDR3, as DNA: TGTGCCAGCAGTAGACAGGGGGTCTATGGCTACACCTTC. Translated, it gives CASSRQGVYGYTF.

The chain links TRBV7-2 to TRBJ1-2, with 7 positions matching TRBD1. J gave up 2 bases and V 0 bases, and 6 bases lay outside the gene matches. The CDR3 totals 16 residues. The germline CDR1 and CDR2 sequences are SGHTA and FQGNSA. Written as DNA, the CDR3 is TGTGCCAGCAGCTTAGCCTTTGGACAGGAGAACTATGGCTACACCTTC. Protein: CASSLAFGQENYGYTF. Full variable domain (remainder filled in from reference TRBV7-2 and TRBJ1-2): GAGVSQSPSNKVTEKGKDVELRCDPISGHTALYWYRQSLGQGLEFLIYFQGNSAPDKSGLPSDRFSAERTGGSVSTLTIQRTQQEDSAVYLCASSLAFGQENYGYTFGSGTRLTVV.

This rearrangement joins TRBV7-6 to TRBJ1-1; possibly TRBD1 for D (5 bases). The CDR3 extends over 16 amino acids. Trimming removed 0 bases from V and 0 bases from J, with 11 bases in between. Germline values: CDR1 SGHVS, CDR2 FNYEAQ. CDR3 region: CASSLAVGGLNTEAFF. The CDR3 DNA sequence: TGTGCCAGCAGCTTAGCCGTGGGGGGATTGAACACTGAAGCTTTCTTT.

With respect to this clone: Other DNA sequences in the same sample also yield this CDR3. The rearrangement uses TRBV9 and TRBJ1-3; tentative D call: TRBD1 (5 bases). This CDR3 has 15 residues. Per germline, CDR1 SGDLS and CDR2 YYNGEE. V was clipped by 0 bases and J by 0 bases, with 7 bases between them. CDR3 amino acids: CASSVAGNSGNTIYF. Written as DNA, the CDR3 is TGTGCCAGCAGCGTAGCAGGGAACTCTGGAAACACCATATATTTT.

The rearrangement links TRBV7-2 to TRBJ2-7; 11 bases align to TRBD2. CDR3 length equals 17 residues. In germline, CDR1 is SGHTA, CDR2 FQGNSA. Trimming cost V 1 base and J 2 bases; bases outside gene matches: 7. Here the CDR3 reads CASSLEVAGGITYEQYF. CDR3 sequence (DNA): TGTGCCAGCAGCTTAGAGGTAGCGGGAGGGATAACCTACGAGCAGTACTTC.

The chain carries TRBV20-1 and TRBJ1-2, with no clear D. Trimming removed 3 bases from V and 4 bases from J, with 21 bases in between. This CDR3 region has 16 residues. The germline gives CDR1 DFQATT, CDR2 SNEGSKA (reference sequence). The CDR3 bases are TGCAGTGCTAGTGAACCCTTTGAAGGGCTCGGCTATGGCTACACCTTC. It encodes CSASEPFEGLGYGYTF.

This CDR3 is CASSEASSGSYEQYF. DNA of the CDR3: TGTGCCAGCAGTGAAGCGTCTAGCGGGAGTTACGAGCAGTACTTC. V and J are TRBV6-1 and TRBJ2-7; 10 bases fit TRBD2. This CDR3 contains 15 residues. Germline CDR1 MNHNS, CDR2 SASEGT. The V gene end was trimmed by 0 bases and the J gene end by 4 bases; junction bases not matched to a gene: 3.

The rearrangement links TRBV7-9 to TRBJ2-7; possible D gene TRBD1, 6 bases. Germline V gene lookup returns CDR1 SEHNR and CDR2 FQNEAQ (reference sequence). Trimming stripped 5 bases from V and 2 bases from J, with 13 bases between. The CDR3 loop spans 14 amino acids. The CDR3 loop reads CASSREQGPYEQYF. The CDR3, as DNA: TGTGCCAGCAGCCGAGAACAGGGCCCCTACGAGCAGTACTTC.

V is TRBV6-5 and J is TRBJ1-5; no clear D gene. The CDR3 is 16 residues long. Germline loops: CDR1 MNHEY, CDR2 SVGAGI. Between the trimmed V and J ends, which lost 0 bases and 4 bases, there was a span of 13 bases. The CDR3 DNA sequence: TGTGCCAGCAGTTACTCGAGTGAGTTGAAGAATCAGCCCCAGCATTTT. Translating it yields CASSYSSELKNQPQHF.

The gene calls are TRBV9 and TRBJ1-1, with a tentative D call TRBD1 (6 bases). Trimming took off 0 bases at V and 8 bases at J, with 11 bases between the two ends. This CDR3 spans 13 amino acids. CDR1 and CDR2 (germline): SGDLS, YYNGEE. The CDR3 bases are TGTGCCAGCAGCGTAGCTACGAGGGGGGAAGCTTTCTTT. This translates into CASSVATRGEAFF.

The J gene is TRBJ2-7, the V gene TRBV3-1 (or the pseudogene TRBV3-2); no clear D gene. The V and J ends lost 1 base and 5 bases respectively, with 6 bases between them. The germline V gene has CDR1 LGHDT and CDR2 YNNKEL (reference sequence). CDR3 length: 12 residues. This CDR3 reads CASSQGSNEQYF. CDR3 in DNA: TGTGCCAGCAGCCAAGGATCGAACGAGCAGTACTTC.

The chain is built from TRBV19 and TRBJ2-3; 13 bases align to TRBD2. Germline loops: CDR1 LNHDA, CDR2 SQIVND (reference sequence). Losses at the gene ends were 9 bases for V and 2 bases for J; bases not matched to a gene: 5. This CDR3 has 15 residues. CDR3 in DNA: TGTGCCAGCCGACTAGCGGGAGGTTACACAGATACGCAGTATTTT. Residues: CASRLAGGYTDTQYF. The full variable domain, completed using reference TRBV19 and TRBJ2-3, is DGGITQSPKYLFRKEGQNVTLSCEQNLNHDAMYWYRQDPGQGLRLIYYSQIVNDFQKGDIAEGYSVSREKKESFPLTVTSAQKNPTAFYLCASRLAGGYTDTQYFGPGTRLTVL.

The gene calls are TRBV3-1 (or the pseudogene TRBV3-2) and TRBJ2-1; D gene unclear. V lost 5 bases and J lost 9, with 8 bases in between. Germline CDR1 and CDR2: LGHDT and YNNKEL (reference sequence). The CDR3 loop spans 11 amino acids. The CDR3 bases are TGTGCCAGCAGCTCTAAAGGTGAGCAGTTCTTC. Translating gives CASSSKGEQFF.

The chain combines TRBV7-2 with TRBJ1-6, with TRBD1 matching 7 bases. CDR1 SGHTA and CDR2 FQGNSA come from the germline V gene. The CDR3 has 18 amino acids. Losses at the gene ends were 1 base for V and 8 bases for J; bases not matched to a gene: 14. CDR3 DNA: TGTGCCAGCAGCTTAGGATCTCGGGACAGCGTTAAGTATTCACCCCTCCACTTT. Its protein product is CASSLGSRDSVKYSPLHF.

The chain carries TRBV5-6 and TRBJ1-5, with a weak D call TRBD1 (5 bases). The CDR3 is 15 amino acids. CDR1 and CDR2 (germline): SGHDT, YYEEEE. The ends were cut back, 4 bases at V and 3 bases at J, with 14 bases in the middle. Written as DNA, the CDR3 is TGTGCCAGCAGCACAGGATCACAACCCAATCAGCCCCAGCATTTT. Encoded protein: CASSTGSQPNQPQHF.

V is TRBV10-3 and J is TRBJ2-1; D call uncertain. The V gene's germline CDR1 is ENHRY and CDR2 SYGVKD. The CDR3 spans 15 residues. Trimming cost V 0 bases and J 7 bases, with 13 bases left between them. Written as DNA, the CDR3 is TGTGCCATCAGTGAGTCGACGACTGATTGGAATGAGCAGTTCTTC. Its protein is CAISESTTDWNEQFF.

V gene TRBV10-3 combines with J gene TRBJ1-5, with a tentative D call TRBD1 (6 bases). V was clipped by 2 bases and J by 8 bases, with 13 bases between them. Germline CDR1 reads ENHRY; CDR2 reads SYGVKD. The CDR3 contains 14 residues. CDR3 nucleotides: TGTGCCATCAGTGAGGTGGGGGCGTCTAAGCCCCAGCATTTT. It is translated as CAISEVGASKPQHF.

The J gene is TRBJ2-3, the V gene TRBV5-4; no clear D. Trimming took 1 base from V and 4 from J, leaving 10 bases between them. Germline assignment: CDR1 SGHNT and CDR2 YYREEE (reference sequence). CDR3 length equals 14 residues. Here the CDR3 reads CASSLSGRADTQYF. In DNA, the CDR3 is TGTGCCAGCAGCTTGTCGGGTAGGGCAGATACGCAGTATTTT.

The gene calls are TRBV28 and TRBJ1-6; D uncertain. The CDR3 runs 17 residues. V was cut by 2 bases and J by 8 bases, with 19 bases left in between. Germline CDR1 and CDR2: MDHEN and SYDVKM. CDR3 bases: TGTGCCAGCAGTTTACCTATACTTCCCCCTCGCCATTCACCCCTCCACTTT. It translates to CASSLPILPPRHSPLHF.

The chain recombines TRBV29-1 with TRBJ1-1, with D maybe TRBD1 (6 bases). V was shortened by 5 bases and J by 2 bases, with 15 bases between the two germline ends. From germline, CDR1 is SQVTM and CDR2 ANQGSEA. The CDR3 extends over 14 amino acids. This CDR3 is CSVFLRDINTEAFF. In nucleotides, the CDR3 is TGCAGCGTTTTTTTAAGGGACATAAACACTGAAGCTTTCTTT. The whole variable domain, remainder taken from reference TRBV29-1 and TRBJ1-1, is SAVISQKPSRDICQRGTSLTIQCQVDSQVTMMFWYRQQPGQSLTLIATANQGSEATYESGFVIDKFPISRPNLTFSTLTVSNMSPEDSSIYLCSVFLRDINTEAFFGQGTRLTVV.

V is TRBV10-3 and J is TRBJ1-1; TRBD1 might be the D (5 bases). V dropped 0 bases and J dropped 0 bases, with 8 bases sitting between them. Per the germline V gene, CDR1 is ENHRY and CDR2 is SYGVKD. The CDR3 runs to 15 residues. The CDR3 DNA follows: TGTGCCATCAGTGAGTCTCTGGGGCTGAACACTGAAGCTTTCTTT. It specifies CAISESLGLNTEAFF.

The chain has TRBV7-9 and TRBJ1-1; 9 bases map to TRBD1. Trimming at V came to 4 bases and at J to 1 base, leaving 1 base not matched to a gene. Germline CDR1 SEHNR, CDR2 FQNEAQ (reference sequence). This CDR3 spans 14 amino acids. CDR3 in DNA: TGTGCCAGCAGCTCGACAGGGGGGAACACTGAAGCTTTCTTT. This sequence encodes CASSSTGGNTEAFF.

The CDR3 loop is CASSQRESYEQYF. For the CDR3, the DNA is TGCGCCAGCAGCCAGCGGGAGTCGTACGAGCAGTACTTC. The V gene is TRBV4-1, the J gene TRBJ2-7, with 7 bases matching TRBD2. Germline lookup yields CDR1 MGHRA and CDR2 YSYEKL. With 3 bases clipped from V and 4 bases from J, the junction kept 3 bases outside the gene matches. CDR3 size: 13 residues.

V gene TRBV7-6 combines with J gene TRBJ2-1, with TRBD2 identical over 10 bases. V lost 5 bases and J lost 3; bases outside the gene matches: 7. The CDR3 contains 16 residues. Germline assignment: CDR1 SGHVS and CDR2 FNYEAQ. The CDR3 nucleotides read TGTGCCAGCAGCGTCGACAGGACTAGCGGCTACAATGAGCAGTTCTTC. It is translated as CASSVDRTSGYNEQFF.

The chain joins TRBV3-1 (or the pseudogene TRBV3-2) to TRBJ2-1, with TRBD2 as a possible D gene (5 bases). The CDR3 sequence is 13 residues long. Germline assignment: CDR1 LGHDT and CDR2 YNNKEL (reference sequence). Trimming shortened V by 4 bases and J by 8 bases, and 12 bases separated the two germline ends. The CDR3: CASSLEGRDEQFF. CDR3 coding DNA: TGTGCCAGCAGCCTAGAGGGCAGAGATGAGCAGTTCTTC.

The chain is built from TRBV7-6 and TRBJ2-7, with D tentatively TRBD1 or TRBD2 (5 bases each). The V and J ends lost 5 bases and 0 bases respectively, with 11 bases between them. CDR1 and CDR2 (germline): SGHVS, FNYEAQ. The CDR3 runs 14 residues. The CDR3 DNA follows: TGTGCCAGCAGCCCGCGAGGGGTCTCCTACGAGCAGTACTTC. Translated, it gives CASSPRGVSYEQYF.

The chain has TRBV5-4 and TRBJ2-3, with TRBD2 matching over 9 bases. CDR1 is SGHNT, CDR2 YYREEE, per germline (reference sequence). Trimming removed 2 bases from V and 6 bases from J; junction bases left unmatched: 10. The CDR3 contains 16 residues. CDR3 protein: CASSFPAGGREDTQYF. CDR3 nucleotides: TGTGCCAGCAGCTTTCCGGCGGGAGGGCGGGAGGATACGCAGTATTTT. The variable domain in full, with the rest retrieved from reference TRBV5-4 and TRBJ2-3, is ETGVTQSPTHLIKTRGQQVTLRCSSQSGHNTVSWYQQALGQGPQFIFQYYREEENGRGNFPPRFSGLQFPNYSSELNVNALELDDSALYLCASSFPAGGREDTQYFGPGTRLTVL.

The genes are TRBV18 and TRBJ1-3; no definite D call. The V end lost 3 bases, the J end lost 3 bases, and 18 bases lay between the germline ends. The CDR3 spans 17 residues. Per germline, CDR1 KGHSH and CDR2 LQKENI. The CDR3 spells CASSPPTGRKVGNTIYF. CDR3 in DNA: TGTGCCAGCTCACCCCCGACCGGACGTAAGGTTGGAAACACCATATATTTT.